This T cell receptor (beta chain) was profiled in a study of blood T cell repertoires in COVID-19. In the study overall: Samples came from the United States, Italy and Spain, spanning acute and convalescent COVID-19. From T cells, B-cell-depleted T cells, or PBMCs came the material, which was cDNA or gDNA.

Original processing methods: By means of reference gene primer amplification, nucleated cell counts were estimated. Produced via immunoSEQ multiplex PCR; TCRdb's table is partial and in-frame only. V, J and clone size reflect that table, while D and trimming were determined from the DNA. The sample lists over 80,000 clones, around 93% seen once, with about 1.7% in the top ten. The receptor's source is a human donor with active COVID-19. The donor label of this sample is uncertain. Sample: peripheral blood.

CDR3 in DNA: TGTGCCAGCAGTTTATCGGCGGGTACCTCCTACAATGAGCAGTTCTTC. Its protein is CASSLSAGTSYNEQFF. The V gene is TRBV27, the J gene TRBJ2-1; TRBD2 might be the D (5 bases). This CDR3 is built from 16 residues. Germline V gene lookup returns CDR1 MNHEY and CDR2 SMNVEV (reference sequence). Trimming left V 0 bases short and J 0 bases short, with 9 bases between.